This T cell receptor (beta chain) derives from a study of cytomegalovirus exposure and HLA in healthy donors. The V segment lost 3 bases and the J segment 4 bases; nucleotides outside the gene matches: 11. Germline CDR1 and CDR2: SGHRS and YFSETQ. The CDR3 totals 16 residues. Primers: 60 Vbeta forward and 13 Jbeta reverse. Using immunoSEQ multiplex PCR, the repertoire was profiled, and TCRdb retains in-frame clones only, with some absent. The repertoire includes roughly 150,000 clones, around two thirds of them detected once, and around 9.3% sits in the top ten. The study's findings and limits: A later analysis showed that HLA-associated TCR beta chains had undergone more clonal expansion than equally common others.

Comment on this clone: Its matching antigen is unknown.

The receptor was derived from a man aged 25 to 45 in good health and CMV-seropositive. The gene calls are TRBV5-1 and TRBJ2-5; 8 nucleotides agree with TRBD2. The sample was PBMCs. CDR3 bases: TGCGCCAGCAGCTCGGAAGGGACGGCGGGGGGAGAGACCCAGTACTTC. It is translated as CASSSEGTAGGETQYF.